This is a list of T cell receptor beta chains from one sample in a study of CD8+CD57+ T cells in acquired aplastic anemia. TCRdb re-analysed the reads in MiXCR, keeping a single row per CDR3 protein. The sample yields roughly 500,000 distinct CDR3 sequences, around 30% seen once. The specimen sequenced was sorted CD4+, CD8+, or CD8+CD57+ T cells (not recorded which) from PBMCs. Source of these receptors: a human donor with aplastic anemia. Each CDR3 is given with its conserved first and last residue. Expanded clones are given a class, and other clones once, few, many or no size at all.

V gene	clone size	J gene	CDR3 protein
TRBV30	NA	TRBJ2-7	CAWMGPYEQYF
TRBV4-1	NA	TRBJ2-1	CASSQEARTSGYNEQFF
TRBV7-8	NA	TRBJ1-1	CASSLGGTQEAFF
TRBV2	many	TRBJ2-3	CASRNGADTQYF
TRBV29-1	NA	TRBJ1-2	CSLETLGYTF
TRBV6-2/TRBV6-3	NA	TRBJ1-1	CASTLQGRLNTEAFF
TRBV11-1	many	TRBJ2-2	CASSLGSGYTGELFF
TRBV20-1	many	TRBJ2-2	CSAHDRGVGELFF
TRBV6-2/TRBV6-3	many	TRBJ1-6	CASSYGAQGNSPLHF
TRBV4-1	many	TRBJ1-2	CASSQEGGQGASGYTF
TRBV9	NA	TRBJ1-2	CASSVSAVRYGYTF
TRBV7-3	NA	TRBJ2-7	CASSSYRRTYEQYF
TRBV7-2	few	TRBJ2-7	CASSLQDF
TRBV2	many	TRBJ1-1	CASSSSRVENTEAFF
TRBV19	many	TRBJ1-5	CACSSNSNQPQHF
TRBV7-3	NA	TRBJ1-1	CASSQGGPGTEAFF
TRBV20-1	many	TRBJ1-1	CSAAGRPLNTEAFF
TRBV2	few	TRBJ2-7	CASSRHGQGYSYEQYF
TRBV19	NA	TRBJ1-2	CASRPTGAGGDGYTF
TRBV29-1	NA	TRBJ2-6	CSVGNPGANVLTF
TRBV10-3	many	TRBJ1-1	CATTQNTEAFF
TRBV20-1	few	TRBJ1-1	CSAPLWGRGTEAFF
TRBV2	many	TRBJ2-7	CASSPRGGATPTYEQYF
TRBV9	NA	TRBJ2-5	CASSVVTGETQYF
TRBV9	NA	TRBJ1-3	CASSPLGTNSGNTIYF
TRBV4-3	many	TRBJ1-2	CASSPSREDGYTF
TRBV10-3	NA	TRBJ1-2	CASRLLTNYGYTF
TRBV2	NA	TRBJ2-7	CATSGDRGESSYEQYF
TRBV11-1	few	TRBJ1-4	CASSLRVTSNNEKLFF
TRBV20-1	NA	TRBJ2-3	CSARDQESDAQYF
TRBV24-1	many	TRBJ1-2	CATSQSPGGREDYGYTF
TRBV9	NA	TRBJ2-2	CASSVPRGANTGELFF
TRBV7-6	NA	TRBJ1-2	CASSLAQGDGYTF
TRBV2	many	TRBJ1-2	CASVGQGRGYTF
TRBV20-1	NA	TRBJ2-3	CSARDRASGTDTQYF
TRBV25-1	NA	TRBJ2-1	CASSQMGQYNEQFF
TRBV7-2	many	TRBJ2-7	CASSLWASGSYEQYF
TRBV20-1	few	TRBJ2-2	CSARDHAAANTGELFF
TRBV19	once	TRBJ1-6	CASRTGGANSPLHF
TRBV5-8	many	TRBJ1-5	CANSLALLEGQPQHF
TRBV11-2	NA	TRBJ1-5	CASSRGFVAERYSNQPQHF
TRBV12-3/TRBV12-4	NA	TRBJ1-5	CASSPGGSSNQPQHF
TRBV5-4	few	TRBJ1-4	CASSLAGGKLFF
TRBV2	NA	TRBJ2-5	CASRRLAGQEETQYF
TRBV20-1	few	TRBJ2-3	CSARGTSTQVPDTQYF
TRBV25-1	NA	TRBJ2-3	CASTSGTSKTDTQYF
TRBV12-3/TRBV12-4	many	TRBJ1-1	CASSHHADGTEAFF
TRBV6-5	NA	TRBJ2-7	CASSSTGTGSYEQYF
TRBV24-1	NA	TRBJ1-2	CATSDSNGLEGTF
TRBV3-1	NA	TRBJ2-1	CASSQVGGSYNEQFF
TRBV7-3	many	TRBJ1-6	CASSLLGSRNSPLHF
TRBV7-3	many	TRBJ1-3	CASSLKGGGGNTIYF